This passage covers 14 T cell receptor beta chains from one sample sequenced in a study of PD-L1 blockade in urothelial cancer. Time point of the sample: peripheral blood 6 weeks after treatment start. TCRdb's copy holds only in-frame clones and misses some; the assay was immunoSEQ multiplex PCR. In the table there are about 30,000 clones, around three quarters of which are singletons. The input for sequencing was PBMCs, taken around atezolizumab (anti-PD-L1) treatment. All receptors derive from a man between 65 and 79 years old with urothelial cancer.

This chain uses TRBV7-8 with TRBJ2-1, with 13 bases fitting TRBD2. Germline CDR1 reads SGHVS; CDR2 reads FQNEAQ. The V and J ends lost 2 bases and 4 bases, in that order; junction bases with no gene match: 11. The CDR3 runs 19 residues. The CDR3 loop reads CASSLRTSGGAVRYNEQFF. In DNA form, the CDR3 reads TGTGCCAGCAGCTTAAGAACTAGCGGGGGGGCCGTGAGGTACAATGAGCAGTTCTTC.

About this clone itself: One junction end does not reproduce the germline sequence, and a read error may be involved. The chain employs TRBV7-2 and TRBJ2-6; tentatively, D is TRBD1 (5 bases). Germline V gene sequence: CDR1 SGHTA, CDR2 FQGNSA. The CDR3 runs to 15 residues. The CDR3 sequence is CASRLYSTGANVLTF. The CDR3 nucleotides read TGTGCCAGCAGATTATACTCCACTGGGGCCAACGTCCTGACTTTT.

The chain couples TRBV19 to TRBJ1-2, with 10 bases matching TRBD1. Unmatched junction bases numbered 9, after V lost 4 bases and J lost 4 bases. CDR3 length: 16 amino acids. In germline, CDR1 is LNHDA, CDR2 SQIVND (reference sequence). CDR3 sequence reads: CASSKDRGPGGYGYTF. The CDR3 DNA reads as TGTGCCAGTAGTAAAGACAGGGGGCCAGGGGGCTATGGCTACACCTTC.

CDR3 in DNA: TGTGCCAGCAGCCTTAGCGGGGGGGTCTCCTACGAGCAGTACTTC. This translates into CASSLSGGVSYEQYF. The V and J genes are TRBV7-9 and TRBJ2-7; 11 bases are shared with TRBD2. After removal of 5 bases from V and 0 bases from J, the junction contained 3 bases not matched to a gene. The CDR3 loop spans 15 amino acids. The germline CDR1 and CDR2 sequences are SEHNR and FQNEAQ (reference sequence). Full variable domain (rest looked up from reference TRBV7-9 and TRBJ2-7): DTGVSQNPRHKITKRGQNVTFRCDPISEHNRLYWYRQTLGQGPEFLTYFQNEAQLEKSRLLSDRFSAERPKGSFSTLEIQRTEQGDSAMYLCASSLSGGVSYEQYFGPGTRLTVT.

The CDR3 nucleotides are TGCGCCAGCAGCAAGGGGAGCGGGTTCAGAAATGAGCAGTTCTTC. Translating gives CASSKGSGFRNEQFF. The V and J genes are TRBV4-3 and TRBJ2-1, with a possible D match to TRBD2 (6 bases). Trimming removed 5 bases from V and 7 bases from J, with 18 bases in between. The CDR3 extends over 15 amino acids. From germline, CDR1 is LGHNA and CDR2 YSLEER.

V is TRBV6-5 and J is TRBJ2-3; TRBD2 matches 7 bases. V shed 5 bases and J 0 bases; nucleotides not matched to a gene: 5. The V gene's germline CDR1 is MNHEY and CDR2 SVGAGI. The CDR3 contains 15 residues. Here the CDR3 DNA reads TGTGCCAGCAGTACCGGGGGGATTAGCACAGATACGCAGTATTTT. This sequence encodes CASSTGGISTDTQYF.

V gene TRBV2 combines with J gene TRBJ1-2; D uncertain. Germline loops: CDR1 SNHLY, CDR2 FYNNEI. The CDR3 length is 12 residues. Between the trimmed V and J ends, which lost 2 bases and 4 bases, there was a span of 5 bases. CDR3 amino acids: CASSENFYGYTF. CDR3 nucleotides: TGTGCCAGCAGTGAAAACTTCTATGGCTACACCTTC.

The chain recombines TRBV18 with TRBJ1-1; D uncertain. The V gene's germline CDR1 is KGHSH and CDR2 LQKENI. The CDR3 loop spans 13 amino acids. Trimming stripped 5 bases from V and 0 bases from J, with 7 bases between. The CDR3 loop reads CASSTYMNTEAFF. The DNA of the CDR3 is TGTGCCAGCTCAACATATATGAACACTGAAGCTTTCTTT.

V and J are TRBV14 and TRBJ2-5; no clear D gene. This CDR3 has 14 residues. Trimming shortened V by 2 bases and J by 1 base, and 8 bases separated the two germline ends. Germline CDR1 reads SGHDN; CDR2 reads FVKESK. CDR3 nucleotide sequence: TGTGCCAGCAGCCAAAGTCGGTTCCAAGAGACCCAGTACTTC. Translation: CASSQSRFQETQYF.

This sequence joins TRBV27 and TRBJ1-2, with TRBD1 matching 8 bases. Losses at the gene ends were 6 bases for V and 4 bases for J; bases not matched to a gene: 7. The length of the CDR3 is 14 residues. Germline V lookup: CDR1 MNHEY, CDR2 SMNVEV (reference sequence). The CDR3 sequence: CASRKTGVVYGYTF. CDR3 nucleotides: TGTGCCAGCAGGAAGACAGGGGTCGTCTATGGCTACACCTTC.

The V and J genes are TRBV5-1 and TRBJ1-1; no reliable D call. CDR1 SGHRS and CDR2 YFSETQ come from the germline V gene. Between the trimmed V and J ends, which lost 1 base and 1 base, there was a span of 5 bases. The CDR3 runs to 13 residues. CDR3 amino acids: CASSLQENTEAFF. Here the CDR3 DNA reads TGCGCCAGCAGCTTGCAGGAGAACACTGAAGCTTTCTTT.

The chain uses TRBV18 and TRBJ2-1; 10 nucleotides match TRBD1. The CDR3 is 15 residues long. Germline V lookup: CDR1 KGHSH, CDR2 LQKENI. J gave up 8 bases and V 2 bases, and 6 bases lay outside the gene matches. The CDR3 protein is CASSPTTGGLDEQFF. The CDR3 DNA reads TGTGCCAGCTCACCAACGACAGGGGGCCTCGATGAGCAGTTCTTC.

This clone was counted only a few times. The chain recombines TRBV19 with TRBJ1-5; D remains ambiguous. Trimming pared 3 bases from V and 6 bases from J, leaving 9 bases between. The CDR3 has 13 residues. Germline CDR1 LNHDA, CDR2 SQIVND (reference sequence). CDR3 sequence (DNA): TGTGCCAGTAGTATGGGCGGGTCTCAGCCCCAGCATTTT. The encoded protein is CASSMGGSQPQHF. Based on the CDR3 plus reference TRBV19 and TRBJ1-5, the full variable domain is DGGITQSPKYLFRKEGQNVTLSCEQNLNHDAMYWYRQDPGQGLRLIYYSQIVNDFQKGDIAEGYSVSREKKESFPLTVTSAQKNPTAFYLCASSMGGSQPQHFGDGTRLSIL.

V gene TRBV11-3 combines with J gene TRBJ2-7, with D hard to call. The length of the CDR3 is 14 residues. Trimming removed 0 bases at V and 2 bases at J, with 8 bases between. Per the germline V gene, CDR1 is SGHNT and CDR2 is YENEEA. DNA for the CDR3: TGTGCCAGCAGCTTAGAGTACAGCACCTACGAGCAGTACTTC. This sequence encodes CASSLEYSTYEQYF.